Below are 20 T cell receptor beta chains sequenced from a single sample in a study of blood T cell repertoires in COVID-19. Data came from immunoSEQ multiplex PCR; TCRdb stores just in-frame clones and leaves some out. In the table there are about 250,000 clones, about nine tenths of which are singletons. Sequences were obtained from peripheral blood. The receptor set was obtained from a woman aged 25 to 39 with active or convalescent COVID-19.

This clone was counted once. The chain carries TRBV30 and TRBJ1-5, with 7 positions matching TRBD1. CDR3 size: 13 residues. The germline CDR1 and CDR2 sequences are GTSNPN and SVGIG (reference sequence). The J segment lost 6 bases and the V segment lost 2 bases, leaving 4 bases of the junction unmatched. CDR3 coding DNA: TGTGCCTGGAGTAACGACAGGGCTCAGCCCCAGCATTTT. As protein: CAWSNDRAQPQHF.

This chain connects TRBV30 to TRBJ2-3, with TRBD2 identical over 9 bases. Germline CDR1 reads GTSNPN; CDR2 reads SVGIG (reference sequence). The CDR3 extends over 15 amino acids. J was trimmed by 6 bases and V by 8 bases; bases with no gene match: 15. CDR3 in amino acids: CALDGTRGGADTQYF. CDR3 nucleotide sequence: TGTGCCCTGGATGGAACGCGGGGGGGCGCGGATACGCAGTATTTT.

The V call is TRBV14, the J call TRBJ1-3, with a possible D match to TRBD1 (5 bases). The CDR3 runs to 14 residues. Trimming removed 5 bases from V and 0 bases from J, with 8 bases in between. The V gene's germline CDR1 is SGHDN and CDR2 FVKESK. This chain's CDR3 is CASSSDSSGNTIYF. The DNA of the CDR3 is TGTGCCAGCAGCTCCGACAGCTCTGGAAACACCATATATTTT.

The genes are TRBV30 and TRBJ1-2, with a weak D call TRBD1 (6 bases). Germline values: CDR1 GTSNPN, CDR2 SVGIG (reference sequence). The CDR3 loop spans 12 amino acids. The CDR3 region is CSVGDINYGYTF. CDR3 sequence (DNA): TGTAGCGTGGGGGACATTAACTATGGCTACACCTTC.

The chain is built from TRBV9 and TRBJ2-7; 9 bases agree with TRBD1. J was trimmed by 5 bases and V by 4 bases; bases with no gene match: 7. The V gene's germline CDR1 is SGDLS and CDR2 YYNGEE. The CDR3 spans 14 residues. CDR3 protein: CASSTPGQGNEQYF. CDR3 DNA sequence: TGTGCCAGCAGCACCCCGGGACAGGGTAACGAGCAGTACTTC.

The V gene is TRBV7-8, the J gene TRBJ2-3; 8 nucleotides agree with TRBD2. This CDR3 comprises 15 residues. CDR1 and CDR2 from the germline V gene are SGHVS and FQNEAQ. J lost 6 bases, V lost 2 bases, and 7 bases had no gene match. The CDR3 DNA reads TGTGCCAGCAGCTTACGACTAGCGCGACGTGATACGCAGTATTTT. Protein sequence: CASSLRLARRDTQYF. The full variable domain, with the rest looked up from reference TRBV7-8 and TRBJ2-3, is GAGVSQSPRYKVAKRGQDVALRCDPISGHVSLFWYQQALGQGPEFLTYFQNEAQLDKSGLPSDRFFAERPEGSVSTLKIQRTQQEDSAVYLCASSLRLARRDTQYFGPGTRLTVL.

This clone was seen only a few times. The chain combines TRBV12-3 or TRBV12-4 with TRBJ1-1; D might be TRBD1 (5 bases). With 4 bases removed from V and 2 bases from J, the gap between germline ends came to 8 bases. The CDR3 loop spans 13 amino acids. CDR3 nucleotides: TGTGCCAGCAGTTCTCAGGGAAACACTGAAGCTTTCTTT. The encoded protein is CASSSQGNTEAFF.

The chain is built from TRBV6-6 and TRBJ2-6, with 11 nucleotides matching TRBD2. Germline V gene lookup returns CDR1 MNHNY and CDR2 SVGAGI (reference sequence). With 5 bases clipped from V and 4 bases from J, the junction kept 4 bases outside the gene matches. The CDR3 consists of 16 residues. The CDR3 is CASSPRLAGGANVLTF. The CDR3 DNA reads TGTGCCAGCAGTCCCCGACTAGCGGGGGGGGCCAACGTCCTGACTTTC.

This chain connects TRBV9 to TRBJ2-5, with 7 bases aligning to TRBD1. The germline V gene encodes CDR1 SGDLS and CDR2 YYNGEE. J lost 10 bases, V lost 2 bases, and 11 bases had no gene match. CDR3 length: 14 residues. CDR3 residues: CASSVSDLPGGQYF. The CDR3 DNA reads TGTGCCAGCAGCGTTTCGGACCTCCCAGGGGGCCAGTACTTC.

In DNA, the CDR3 is TGTGCCACCAGTGATGAGGACAGGGTGAACAATGAGCAGTTCTTC. Its protein is CATSDEDRVNNEQFF. The rearrangement links TRBV24-1 to TRBJ2-1; 8 bases agree with TRBD1. Germline V gene sequence: CDR1 KGHDR, CDR2 SFDVKD. Unmatched junction bases numbered 5, after V lost 3 bases and J lost 5 bases. This CDR3 region has 15 residues.

With regard to this clone: Other DNA sequences in this sample translate to the same CDR3. The chain has TRBV4-3 and TRBJ2-3; 9 bases agree with TRBD1. Germline V gives CDR1 LGHNA, CDR2 YSLEER. The J segment lost 6 bases and the V segment lost 3 bases, leaving 4 bases of the junction unmatched. The CDR3 loop spans 14 amino acids. In DNA form, the CDR3 reads TGCGCCAGCAGCCAGGACAGGGGAACGGATACGCAGTATTTT. Encoded protein: CASSQDRGTDTQYF.

This sequence joins TRBV10-3 and TRBJ1-5, with 12 bases that match TRBD1. There are 16 residues in the CDR3. Germline-derived CDR1 and CDR2 are ENHRY and SYGVKD. V lost 3 bases to trimming and J lost 6 bases; unmatched junction nucleotides: 6. The CDR3 reads CAISDPGTGGVQPQHF. DNA of the CDR3: TGTGCCATCAGTGACCCCGGGACAGGGGGCGTTCAGCCCCAGCATTTT.

The chain joins TRBV6-5 to TRBJ2-2; 7 nucleotides align to TRBD1. Trimming took 2 bases from V and 6 from J; bases not matched to a gene: 3. Germline V gene sequence: CDR1 MNHEY, CDR2 SVGAGI. CDR3 length equals 14 residues. CDR3 DNA: TGTGCCAGCAGTTACGGGGGACAGTCCGGGGAGCTGTTTTTT. Its protein product is CASSYGGQSGELFF.

The chain links TRBV27 to TRBJ1-2, with D possibly TRBD1 on 6 matching bases. V was trimmed by 3 bases and J by 8 bases, leaving 16 bases between them. Germline V gene sequence: CDR1 MNHEY, CDR2 SMNVEV (reference sequence). This CDR3 region has 14 residues. CDR3 region: CASSFISGGGGYTF. Written as DNA, the CDR3 is TGTGCCAGCAGTTTTATTTCTGGGGGCGGAGGCTACACCTTC.

The chain employs TRBV5-1 and TRBJ1-3; D is undetermined. The CDR3 runs to 14 residues. Trimming shortened V by 0 bases and J by 4 bases, and 8 bases separated the two germline ends. In germline, CDR1 is SGHRS, CDR2 YFSETQ. The CDR3 is CASSLGGYGNTIYF. The CDR3 DNA sequence: TGCGCCAGCAGCTTGGGCGGGTACGGAAACACCATATATTTT.

The V call is TRBV3-1 (or the pseudogene TRBV3-2), the J call TRBJ2-1; 7 bases are shared with TRBD2. Trimming removed 6 bases from V and 4 bases from J; junction bases left unmatched: 9. CDR3 size: 15 residues. Germline V CDR1 and CDR2: LGHDT, YNNKEL (reference sequence). The CDR3 sequence: CASRLLGGEYNEQFF. Here the CDR3 DNA reads TGTGCCAGCAGACTCCTGGGGGGGGAATACAATGAGCAGTTCTTC.

This chain uses TRBV5-1 with TRBJ1-2; 10 positions agree with TRBD1. The germline V gene encodes CDR1 SGHRS and CDR2 YFSETQ. The CDR3 runs to 15 residues. Germline trimming cut 0 bases from V and 5 bases from J; bases unmatched to any gene: 4. The CDR3 bases are TGCGCCAGCAGCTTGGCCTGGGGACAGGGGTATGGCTACACCTTC. Translation gives CASSLAWGQGYGYTF.

This clone was observed a single time. CDR3 DNA: TGTGCCAGCAGTTTTGTAGGCAGCGAACTGTTTTTT. This codes for CASSFVGSELFF. The chain is built from TRBV12-3 or TRBV12-4 and TRBJ1-4; the D is unclear. The CDR3 loop spans 12 amino acids. V gave up 3 bases and J gave up 12 bases, with 11 bases separating them.

The chain employs TRBV6-5 and TRBJ2-1; 7 bases match TRBD2. This CDR3 comprises 15 residues. Germline V lookup: CDR1 MNHEY, CDR2 SVGAGI. V was clipped by 7 bases and J by 11 bases; unmatched bases: 17. CDR3 bases: TGTGCCAGCATGTGGGGTAGCGGGTTAGGGAATCAGCAGTTCTTC. As protein: CASMWGSGLGNQQFF.

The chain recombines TRBV21-1 with TRBJ1-2; no check of the table's D call, TRBD1, against the DNA was made. TRBV21-1 is designated a pseudogene. The CDR3 contains 15 residues. The CDR3 region is CARKHRDRDHYGYTF. The CDR3 DNA reads as TGTGCCAGGAAGCACCGGGACAGGGATCACTATGGCTACACCTTC.